Listed below are T cell receptor beta chains from one sample, sequenced in a study of naive and memory T cell subsets. In TCRdb, the UMI-ligation and nested PCR reads were re-called with MiXCR into one record per CDR3 protein. This sample has around 23,000 distinct CDR3 sequences, with approximately 9.9% found just once. Sequenced: central memory CD8+ T cells from blood. The receptor set was obtained from a human donor in good health. The CDR3 runs from the conserved cysteine through the conserved F or W. Expanded clones get a size class; other rows say once, few or many, or leave the size out.

V,length,size,CDR3
TRBV6-2/TRBV6-3,14,many,CASSYSTSGSEQYF
TRBV28,12,.,CASSFITGELGF
TRBV4-3,15,many,CASSQGLVWGGELFF
TRBV11-1,14,many,CASSHRGNTGELFF
TRBV7-6,16,many,CASSFFVGGNTDTQYF
TRBV6-5,15,.,CASSPQTGLNYGYTF
TRBV23-1,15,many,CASSRGQGAYTEAFF
TRBV2,12,few,CASSDTGQPQHF
TRBV4-1,17,many,CASSLRPPGPSNTEAFF
TRBV2,15,many,CASSEGDYRVGTQYF
TRBV19,15,few,CASRTKQDSNQPQHF
TRBV7-9,16,.,CASSLVGSSGANVLTF
TRBV7-9,14,few,CASSPDSSQETQYF
TRBV29-1,11,medium-sized,CSVSRSTEAFF
TRBV5-4,13,.,CASNHGPDTEAFF
TRBV20-1,14,few,CSTPGGVSGNTIYF
TRBV28,15,.,CASTGTGPNTGELFF
TRBV20-1,16,medium-sized,CSAQPIGRGRGSPLHF
TRBV4-3,13,.,CASSQVLGNEQFF
TRBV27,13,medium-sized,CASGLQGLQEQYF
TRBV12-3/TRBV12-4,13,few,CASSSGPAGEQFF
TRBV28,15,many,CASSLGKGFRTEAFF
TRBV3-1,12,.,CASSQDTMEQFF
TRBV27,17,many,CASSQLGAGGPADTQYF
TRBV2,11,.,CASWSNTEAFF
TRBV12-3/TRBV12-4,15,.,CASSPLGPSTDTQYF
TRBV20-1,12,few,CSATDGNNEQFF
TRBV10-3,14,medium-sized,CAMSPSGPQETQYF
TRBV5-8,15,few,CASSPWGGATGELFF
TRBV4-2,16,many,CASSQDGGATSGEQYF
TRBV20-1,14,few,CSVLGLAAYNEQFF
TRBV6-2/TRBV6-3,15,.,CASSYSTVRRETQYF
TRBV27,15,medium-sized,CASSFGLASTDTQYF
TRBV27,15,.,CASSLSRPTYNEQFF
TRBV20-1,16,.,CSARVEDGSGRNEQFF
TRBV5-1,15,few,CASSLRPESGNEQFF
TRBV7-9,15,.,CASSLVGGSTDTQYF
TRBV20-1,12,few,CSAREKDTDQYF
TRBV7-9,14,.,CASSPTTVPYEQYF
TRBV7-6,15,few,CASSRGLAASPTQYF
TRBV27,12,medium-sized,CASILCCGEAFF
TRBV29-1,12,many,CSVEDSSYGYTF
TRBV21-1,16,many,CASSKETGGLQETQYF
TRBV4-1,17,many,CASSQDPGQGASQPQHF
TRBV25-1,16,few,CASSVSESGGANVLTF
TRBV6-6,15,.,CASSYDGGASTEDFF
TRBV9,14,many,CASSVNTGTTEAFF
TRBV20-1,16,few,CSARPREGRSYNEQFF
TRBV7-9,15,many,CASSLNFSPRGRAFF
TRBV9,13,many,CASSGGHGTEQYF
TRBV4-1,15,many,CASSQERGETREQFF
TRBV6-2/TRBV6-3,17,.,CASSYSWGQSSSYEQYF
TRBV27,18,.,CARPGLAARGGFYNEQFF
TRBV19,15,once,CTSSTGTGRRETQYF